Below are 21 T cell receptor beta chains sequenced from a single sample in a study of blood T cell repertoires in COVID-19. Profiling relied on immunoSEQ multiplex PCR, and the TCRdb table lists in-frame clones only, not all of them. The sample lists roughly 190,000 clones, around four fifths occurring once. The sample taken for sequencing was peripheral blood. The receptors here all came from a woman aged 40 to 50 with acute or convalescent COVID-19.

The V gene is TRBV4-1, the J gene TRBJ2-1; 10 bases fit TRBD2. CDR3 size: 15 residues. Per the germline V gene, CDR1 is MGHRA and CDR2 is YSYEKL. Trimming cost V 4 bases and J 3 bases; bases outside gene matches: 3. In DNA form, the CDR3 reads TGCGCCAGCAGCCCGAGGACTAGCGGCTACAATGAGCAGTTCTTC. Protein product: CASSPRTSGYNEQFF.

The chain links TRBV19 to TRBJ2-2; maybe TRBD2 (5 bases). CDR1 and CDR2 from the germline V gene are LNHDA and SQIVND (reference sequence). V shed 3 bases and J shed 5 bases, with 13 bases lying between them. The CDR3 is 15 amino acids. This CDR3 reads CASSISGMGTGELFF. CDR3 sequence (DNA): TGTGCCAGTAGTATTTCGGGAATGGGGACCGGGGAGCTGTTTTTT. Looking up the rest from reference TRBV19 and TRBJ2-2 gives the full variable domain: DGGITQSPKYLFRKEGQNVTLSCEQNLNHDAMYWYRQDPGQGLRLIYYSQIVNDFQKGDIAEGYSVSREKKESFPLTVTSAQKNPTAFYLCASSISGMGTGELFFGEGSRLTVL.

The gene calls are TRBV6-6 and TRBJ2-1; a possible D gene is TRBD1 (6 bases). Trimming took off 0 bases at V and 5 bases at J, with 11 bases between the two ends. The CDR3 is 15 residues long. Looked up from germline, CDR1 is MNHNY and CDR2 is SVGAGI (reference sequence). This CDR3 reads CASSYSKGDHNEQFF. The CDR3 coding sequence is TGTGCCAGCAGTTACTCGAAGGGGGACCACAATGAGCAGTTCTTC.

This clone has a single count. The V gene is TRBV19, the J gene TRBJ1-6; the match to TRBD1 covers 10 bases. The V gene's germline CDR1 is LNHDA and CDR2 SQIVND (reference sequence). The CDR3 is made up of 14 amino acids. Losses at the gene ends were 5 bases for V and 10 bases for J; bases not matched to a gene: 5. The CDR3 sequence is CASSAGQGLSPLHF. The CDR3 region has the DNA TGTGCCAGTAGTGCGGGACAGGGGTTGTCACCCCTCCACTTT.

The chain employs TRBV19 and TRBJ2-2; 7 bases agree with TRBD2. Germline V gives CDR1 LNHDA, CDR2 SQIVND (reference sequence). With 6 bases clipped from V and 0 bases from J, the junction kept 7 bases outside the gene matches. This CDR3 has 16 amino acids. The CDR3 nucleotides are TGTGCCAGTAGCCACTTCCGGGAGGCGAACACCGGGGAGCTGTTTTTT. This encodes CASSHFREANTGELFF. The variable domain in full, with the rest retrieved from reference TRBV19 and TRBJ2-2, is DGGITQSPKYLFRKEGQNVTLSCEQNLNHDAMYWYRQDPGQGLRLIYYSQIVNDFQKGDIAEGYSVSREKKESFPLTVTSAQKNPTAFYLCASSHFREANTGELFFGEGSRLTVL.

The rearrangement links TRBV15 to TRBJ2-7; 7 bases line up with TRBD1. This CDR3 comprises 14 residues. V was pared by 5 bases and J by 1 base, with 5 bases of the junction left unmatched. Germline V gene data show CDR1 as LNHNV and CDR2 as YYDKDF (reference sequence). Written as DNA, the CDR3 is TGTGCCACCAGCTCAGGGGGTAAATCCTACGAGCAGTACTTC. The encoded protein is CATSSGGKSYEQYF.

The rearrangement uses TRBV6-5 and TRBJ1-6, with D maybe TRBD1 (6 bases). Trimming stripped 6 bases from V and 5 bases from J, with 8 bases between. The CDR3 length is 13 residues. CDR1 and CDR2 (germline): MNHEY, SVGAGI. The CDR3 loop is CASRDRDNSPLHF. The CDR3 DNA sequence: TGTGCCAGCAGGGACAGAGATAATTCACCCCTCCACTTT.

This sequence joins TRBV7-2 and TRBJ1-2, with D unresolved. The germline V and J ends were trimmed by 3 bases and 7 bases, with 21 bases remaining between them. This CDR3 spans 16 amino acids. From germline, CDR1 is SGHTA and CDR2 FQGNSA. The CDR3 loop reads CASSFLDLRATFGYTF. The CDR3 DNA follows: TGTGCCAGCAGCTTCCTCGACCTGCGGGCGACGTTTGGCTACACCTTC.

CDR3 protein: CASSYSPGGNTEAFF. In DNA form, the CDR3 reads TGTGCCAGCAGTTACTCGCCAGGAGGGAACACTGAAGCTTTCTTT. The chain combines TRBV6-5 with TRBJ1-1; D call uncertain. The CDR3 totals 15 residues. Trimming removed 0 bases from V and 1 base from J, with 9 bases in between. Per the germline V gene, CDR1 is MNHEY and CDR2 is SVGAGI.

The chain couples TRBV5-1 to TRBJ1-1, with 7 nucleotides matching TRBD1. Germline values: CDR1 SGHRS, CDR2 YFSETQ. There are 14 residues in the CDR3. The V and J ends lost 4 bases and 3 bases, in that order; junction bases with no gene match: 6. Here the CDR3 reads CASSPNTGDTEAFF. For the CDR3, the DNA is TGCGCCAGCAGCCCCAACACAGGGGACACTGAAGCTTTCTTT.

The chain combines TRBV29-1 with TRBJ1-2, with 8 positions matching TRBD1. The length of the CDR3 is 12 residues. Per germline, CDR1 SQVTM and CDR2 ANQGSEA. J was trimmed by 5 bases and V by 7 bases; bases with no gene match: 6. Here the CDR3 reads CSADRGKYGYTF. The CDR3 DNA sequence: TGCAGCGCTGACAGGGGTAAATATGGCTACACCTTC.

The chain recombines TRBV7-2 with TRBJ1-1; TRBD1 matches 8 bases. V lost 5 bases to trimming and J lost 2 bases; unmatched junction nucleotides: 4. The CDR3 consists of 14 residues. Germline values: CDR1 SGHTA, CDR2 FQGNSA. The CDR3 DNA is TGTGCCAGCAGCGCGGACAGGGCCAACACTGAAGCTTTCTTT. Encoded protein: CASSADRANTEAFF.

This chain connects TRBV15 to TRBJ1-1; unclear D gene. This CDR3 is built from 13 residues. V lost 1 base, J lost 0 bases, and 3 bases lay in between. Germline loops: CDR1 LNHNV, CDR2 YYDKDF (reference sequence). CDR3 residues: CATSRAVNTEAFF. DNA of the CDR3: TGTGCCACCAGCAGAGCAGTGAACACTGAAGCTTTCTTT.

The CDR3 DNA follows: TGTGCCAGCAGTTTTACTAGGGACAGCTTCACCGGGGAGCTGTTTTTT. Residues: CASSFTRDSFTGELFF. The chain combines TRBV27 with TRBJ2-2; TRBD1 matches at 7 bases. This CDR3 comprises 16 residues. The V and J ends lost 3 bases and 4 bases, in that order; junction bases with no gene match: 8. Germline CDR1 MNHEY, CDR2 SMNVEV (reference sequence).

The rearrangement joins TRBV6-5 to TRBJ2-7, with a weak D call TRBD2 (5 bases). The length of the CDR3 is 15 residues. Germline V lookup: CDR1 MNHEY, CDR2 SVGAGI. V was cut by 3 bases and J by 1 base, with 13 bases left in between. CDR3 region: CASSYGKTGSYEQYF. The CDR3 region has the DNA TGTGCCAGCAGTTATGGGAAGACGGGATCCTACGAGCAGTACTTC.

The rearrangement joins TRBV5-1 to TRBJ2-3, with 8 bases identical to TRBD2. The germline V gene encodes CDR1 SGHRS and CDR2 YFSETQ. CDR3 size: 16 residues. Trimming took 3 bases from V and 2 from J; bases not matched to a gene: 8. CDR3 amino acids: CASSSGTRADTDTQYF. In DNA, the CDR3 is TGCGCCAGCAGCTCCGGGACTAGAGCCGACACAGATACGCAGTATTTT.

The rearrangement joins TRBV3-1 (or the pseudogene TRBV3-2) to TRBJ2-2; D might be TRBD2 (5 bases). The CDR3 has 14 amino acids. Germline lookup yields CDR1 LGHDT and CDR2 YNNKEL (reference sequence). Trimming cost V 8 bases and J 1 base, with 11 bases left between them. CDR3 sequence reads: CASLRSGNTGELFF. As DNA, the CDR3 is TGTGCCAGCCTTAGAAGCGGGAACACCGGGGAGCTGTTTTTT.

This sequence joins TRBV30 and TRBJ2-5, with D perhaps matching TRBD2 (5 bases). There are 13 residues in the CDR3. V was cut by 2 bases and J by 4 bases, with 11 bases left in between. Germline V gene sequence: CDR1 GTSNPN, CDR2 SVGIG (reference sequence). CDR3 loop: CAWSSQGGETQYF. Here the CDR3 DNA reads TGTGCCTGGAGTTCCCAAGGAGGAGAGACCCAGTACTTC.

Many counts were recorded for this clone. The gene calls are TRBV5-4 and TRBJ1-2; 8 bases align to TRBD1. The V and J ends lost 1 base and 4 bases, in that order; junction bases with no gene match: 12. From germline, CDR1 is SGHNT and CDR2 YYREEE (reference sequence). This CDR3 spans 17 amino acids. CDR3 sequence reads: CASSLWGSGQGTYGYTF. CDR3 bases: TGTGCCAGCAGCTTGTGGGGGTCCGGACAGGGAACCTATGGCTACACCTTC.

This chain uses TRBV3-1 (or the pseudogene TRBV3-2) with TRBJ2-5; the D is unclear. Deletions cut 3 bases from V and 1 base from J, with 12 bases between. The CDR3 has 15 residues. The germline gives CDR1 LGHDT, CDR2 YNNKEL (reference sequence). The CDR3 nucleotides are TGTGCCAGCAGCCATTACCCGCCAGTCCAAGAGACCCAGTACTTC. It translates to CASSHYPPVQETQYF.

The chain employs TRBV19 and TRBJ1-1; 7 nucleotides match TRBD1. V lost 6 bases and J lost 2; bases outside the gene matches: 6. The V gene's germline CDR1 is LNHDA and CDR2 SQIVND (reference sequence). The CDR3 loop spans 14 amino acids. As DNA, the CDR3 is TGTGCCAGTAGCTTCCAGGGGGGAAACACTGAAGCTTTCTTT. Protein product: CASSFQGGNTEAFF.